These T cell receptor beta chains were read from a single sample in a study of early T cells in non-severe SARS-CoV-2 infection. Using its own MiXCR run on the 5' RACE reads, TCRdb lists one record per CDR3 protein. The data hold approximately 46,000 distinct CDR3 sequences, with 23% observed a single time. The sample in question was whole blood, obtained at baseline. The receptors stem from an adult who was a healthcare worker with PCR-confirmed SARS-CoV-2 infection or an uninfected control (not recorded which). Each CDR3 is given with its conserved first and last residue. D genes are given only for firm matches. Clone size is given for some rows only: seen once, a few or many times, or a class if the clone is expanded.

size,J,V,D,CDR3,DNA
few,TRBJ2-7,TRBV7-8,TRBD1,CASSLVPPTGTYEQYF,TGTGCCAGCAGCTTAGTCCCCCCGACAGGGACCTACGAGCAGTACTTC
few,TRBJ1-6,TRBV2,TRBD1,CASRAGTGAQNPLHF,TGTGCCAGCAGAGCCGGGACAGGGGCCCAAAATCCCCTCCACTTT
.,TRBJ2-7,TRBV7-2,TRBD1,CASSRTGGLSYELYF,TGTGCCAGCAGCCGGACAGGGGGCCTCTCCTACGAGCTGTACTTC
.,TRBJ1-3,TRBV27,.,CASRPGGPSGNTIYF,TGTGCCAGCCGCCCCGGTGGGCCCTCTGGAAACACCATATATTTT
.,TRBJ1-5,TRBV12-3/TRBV12-4,.,CASRHRSQPQHF,TGTGCCAGCAGGCACAGGTCCCAGCCCCAGCATTTT
many,TRBJ2-7,TRBV12-3/TRBV12-4,.,CASSPPQEPYEQYF,TGTGCCAGCAGCCCACCACAGGAGCCTTACGAGCAGTACTTC
few,TRBJ1-1,TRBV5-1,TRBD1,CASSLLGTGEAFF,TGCGCCAGCAGCTTGCTCGGGACAGGCGAAGCTTTCTTT
few,TRBJ2-5,TRBV4-3,TRBD2,CASSRGLAGAETQYF,TGCGCCAGCAGCCGCGGACTAGCGGGGGCGGAGACCCAGTACTTC
.,TRBJ1-1,TRBV10-2,.,CASSEGLTEAFF,TGCGCCAGCAGTGAAGGGCTCACTGAAGCTTTCTTT
few,TRBJ1-4,TRBV5-1,.,CASSLDSSKYEKLFF,TGCGCCAGCAGCTTGGACAGCTCCAAGTATGAAAAACTGTTTTTT
many,TRBJ1-2,TRBV24-1,.,CATSEDGYGYTF,TGTGCCACCAGTGAAGATGGCTATGGCTACACCTTC
.,TRBJ2-2,TRBV12-5,.,CASTPTRFGNTGELFF,TGTGCTAGTACCCCGACTAGATTCGGGAACACCGGGGAGCTGTTTTTT
once,TRBJ1-6,TRBV5-1,TRBD1,CASSPQGAVNSPLHF,TGCGCCAGCAGCCCCCAGGGGGCCGTGAATTCACCCCTCCACTTT
many,TRBJ2-7,TRBV27,.,CASSRTVSYEQYF,TGTGCCAGCAGCCGGACGGTCTCCTACGAGCAGTACTTC
.,TRBJ2-3,TRBV2,TRBD1,CASSPRTGGTDTQYF,TGTGCCAGCAGTCCTAGGACAGGGGGTACAGATACGCAGTATTTT
.,TRBJ2-6,TRBV7-8,.,CASSSAGPSSGANVLTF,TGTGCCAGCAGCTCCGCGGGGCCGAGCTCTGGGGCCAACGTCCTGACTTTC
.,TRBJ2-1,TRBV27,TRBD1,CASSPRTGAYNEQFF,TGTGCCAGCAGTCCCCGGACAGGGGCCTACAATGAGCAGTTCTTC
.,TRBJ1-4,TRBV20-1,TRBD1,CSADPGQGDEKLFF,TGCAGTGCGGACCCAGGACAGGGAGACGAAAAACTGTTTTTT
.,TRBJ2-2,TRBV3-1,.,CASSQDRGTLNTGELFF,TGTGCCAGCAGCCAAGATCGTGGGACGCTGAACACCGGGGAGCTGTTTTTT
many,TRBJ1-6,TRBV10-2,TRBD1,CASSLNRGGDSPLHF,TGCGCCAGCAGTCTAAACAGGGGAGGTGATTCACCCCTCCACTTT
.,TRBJ1-2,TRBV25-1,.,CASSESAGADSYYGYTF,TGTGCCAGCAGTGAATCGGCCGGGGCAGACTCATACTATGGCTACACCTTC
.,TRBJ2-1,TRBV7-8,TRBD1,CASSPRTGGSYNEQFF,TGTGCCAGCAGCCCCAGGACAGGGGGCTCCTACAATGAGCAGTTCTTC
.,TRBJ2-1,TRBV12-5,.,CASGLNYGESYNEQFF,TGTGCTAGTGGTTTGAATTATGGTGAGTCCTACAATGAGCAGTTCTTC
few,TRBJ1-1,TRBV25-1,.,CASSPRQNTEAFF,TGTGCCAGCAGCCCACGACAGAACACTGAAGCTTTCTTT
.,TRBJ2-1,TRBV20-1,.,CSAGGSSYNEQFF,TGCAGTGCTGGCGGGTCGTCCTACAATGAGCAGTTCTTC